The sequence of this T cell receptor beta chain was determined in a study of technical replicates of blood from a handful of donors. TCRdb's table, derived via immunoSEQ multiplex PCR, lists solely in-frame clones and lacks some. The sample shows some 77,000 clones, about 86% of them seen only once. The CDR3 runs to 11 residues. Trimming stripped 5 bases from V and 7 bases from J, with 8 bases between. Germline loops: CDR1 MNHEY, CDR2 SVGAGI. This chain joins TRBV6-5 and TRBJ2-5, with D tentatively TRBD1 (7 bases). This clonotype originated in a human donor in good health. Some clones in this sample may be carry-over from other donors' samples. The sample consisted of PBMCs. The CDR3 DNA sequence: TGTGCCAGCAGTCAGGGGGGGACCCAGTACTTC. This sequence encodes CASSQGGTQYF.